This T cell receptor beta chain stems from a study of blood T cell repertoires in COVID-19. Per the original data handling: Reference gene primer amplification in the assay estimated nucleated cell counts. The method was immunoSEQ multiplex PCR; TCRdb's version includes in-frame clones alone and lacks a portion of them. From that table come the V and J calls and clone size; the DNA was used to work out D and trimming. The sample lists just over 650,000 clones; around 90% were seen once. A note on this clone: This sample includes further DNA sequences coding for the same CDR3.

The sequence derives from a woman between 18 and 30 years old with acute or convalescent COVID-19. The specimen was peripheral blood.

The CDR3 DNA reads TGCAGTGCTGTAGGCTACACCTTC. It yields the protein CSAVGYTF. This chain uses TRBV20-1 with TRBJ1-2; D is unclear. Germline assignment: CDR1 DFQATT and CDR2 SNEGSKA (reference sequence). V was cut by 5 bases and J by 8 bases, with 3 bases left in between. The CDR3 length is 8 residues.